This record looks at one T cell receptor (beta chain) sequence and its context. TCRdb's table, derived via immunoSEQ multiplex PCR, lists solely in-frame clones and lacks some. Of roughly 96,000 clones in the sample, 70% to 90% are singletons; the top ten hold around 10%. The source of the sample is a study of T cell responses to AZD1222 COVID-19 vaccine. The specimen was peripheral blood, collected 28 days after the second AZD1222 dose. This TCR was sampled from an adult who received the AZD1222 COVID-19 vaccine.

CDR3 in amino acids: CASSGQAYGNTIYF. The CDR3 nucleotides are TGTGCCAGTAGTGGGCAGGCATATGGAAACACCATATATTTT. The chain recombines TRBV19 with TRBJ1-3; D uncertain. Trimming shortened V by 5 bases and J by 3 bases, and 11 bases separated the two germline ends. This CDR3 spans 14 amino acids. Germline V CDR1 and CDR2: LNHDA, SQIVND (reference sequence).